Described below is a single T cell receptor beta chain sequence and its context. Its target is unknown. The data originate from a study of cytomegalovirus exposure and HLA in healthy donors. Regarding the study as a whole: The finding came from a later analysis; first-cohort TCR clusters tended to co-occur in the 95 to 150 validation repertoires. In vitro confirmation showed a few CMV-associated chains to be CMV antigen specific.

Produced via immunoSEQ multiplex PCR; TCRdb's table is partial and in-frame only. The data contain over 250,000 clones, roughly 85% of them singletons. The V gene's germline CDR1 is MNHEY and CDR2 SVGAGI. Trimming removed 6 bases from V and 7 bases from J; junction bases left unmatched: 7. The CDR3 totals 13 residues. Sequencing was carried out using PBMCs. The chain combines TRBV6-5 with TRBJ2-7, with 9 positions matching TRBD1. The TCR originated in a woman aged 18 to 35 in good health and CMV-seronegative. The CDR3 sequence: CASRDTGGGEQYF. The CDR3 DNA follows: TGTGCCAGCAGGGACACAGGGGGCGGGGAGCAGTACTTC.